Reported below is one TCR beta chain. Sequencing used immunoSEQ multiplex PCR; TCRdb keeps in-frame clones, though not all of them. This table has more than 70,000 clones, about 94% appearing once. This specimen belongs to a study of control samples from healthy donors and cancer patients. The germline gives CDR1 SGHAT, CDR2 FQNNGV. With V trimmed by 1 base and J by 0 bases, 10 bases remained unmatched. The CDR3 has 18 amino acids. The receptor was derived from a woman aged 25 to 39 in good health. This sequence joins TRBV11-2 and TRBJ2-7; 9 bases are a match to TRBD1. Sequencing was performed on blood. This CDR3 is CASSLANTGGVGSYEQYF. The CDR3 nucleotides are TGTGCCAGCAGCTTAGCGAACACAGGGGGCGTAGGCTCCTACGAGCAGTACTTC.